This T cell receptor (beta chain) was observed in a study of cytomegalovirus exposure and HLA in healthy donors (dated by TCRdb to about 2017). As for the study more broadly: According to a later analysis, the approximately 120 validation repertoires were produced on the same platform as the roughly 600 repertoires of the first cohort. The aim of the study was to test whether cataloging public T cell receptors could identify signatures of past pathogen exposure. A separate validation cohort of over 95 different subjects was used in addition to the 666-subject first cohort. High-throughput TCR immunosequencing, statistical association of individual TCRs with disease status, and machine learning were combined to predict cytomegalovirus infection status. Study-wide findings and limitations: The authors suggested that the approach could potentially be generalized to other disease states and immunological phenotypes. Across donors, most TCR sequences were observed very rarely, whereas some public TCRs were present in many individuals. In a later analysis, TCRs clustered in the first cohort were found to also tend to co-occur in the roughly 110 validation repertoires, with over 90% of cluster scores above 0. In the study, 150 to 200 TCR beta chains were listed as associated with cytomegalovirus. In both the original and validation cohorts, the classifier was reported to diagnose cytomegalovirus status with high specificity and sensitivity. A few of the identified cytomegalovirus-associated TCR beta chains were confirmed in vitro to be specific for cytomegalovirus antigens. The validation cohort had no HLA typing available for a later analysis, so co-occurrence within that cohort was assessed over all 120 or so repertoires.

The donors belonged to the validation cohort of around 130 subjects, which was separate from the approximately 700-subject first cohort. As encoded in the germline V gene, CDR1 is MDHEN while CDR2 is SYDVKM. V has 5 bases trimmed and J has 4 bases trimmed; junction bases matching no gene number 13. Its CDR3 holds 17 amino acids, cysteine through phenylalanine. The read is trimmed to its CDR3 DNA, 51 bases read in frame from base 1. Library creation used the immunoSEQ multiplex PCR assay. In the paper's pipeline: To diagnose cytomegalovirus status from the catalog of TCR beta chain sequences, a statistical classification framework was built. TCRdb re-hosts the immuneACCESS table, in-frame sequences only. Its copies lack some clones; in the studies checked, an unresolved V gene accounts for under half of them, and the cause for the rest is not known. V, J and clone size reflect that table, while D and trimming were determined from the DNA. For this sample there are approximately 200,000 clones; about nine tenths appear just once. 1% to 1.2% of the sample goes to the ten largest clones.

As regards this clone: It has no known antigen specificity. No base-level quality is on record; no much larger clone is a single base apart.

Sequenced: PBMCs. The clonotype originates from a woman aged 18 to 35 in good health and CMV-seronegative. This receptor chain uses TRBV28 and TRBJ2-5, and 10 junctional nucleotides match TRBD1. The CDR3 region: CASSLFRRGTGVETQYF. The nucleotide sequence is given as TGTGCCAGCAGTCTCTTTAGGCGTGGGACAGGGGTAGAGACCCAGTACTTC.